This T cell receptor (beta chain) was observed in a study of blood T cells in healthy people across ages (dated by TCRdb to between 2014 and 2017). Background for the entire study: In model experiments, template switching captured roughly one uniquely barcoded TCR beta cDNA molecule for every two T cells. Using deep sequencing normalized with unique cDNA molecular identifiers, the study measured how TCR beta repertoire diversity changes with age. Donors were grouped into four age groups: young (average approximately 16 years), middle-aged (39), aged (roughly 67) and long-lived (about 89). To avoid experimental bias, donors of different ages were spread randomly across the sequencing lanes. The study analyzed two additional independent replicas of 1 million unique cDNA reads from the same blood draw for two donors, one aged 18 to 30 and one aged 80 or older.

The germline V gene yields SNHLY for CDR1 and FYNNEI for CDR2. The CDR3 goes from the cysteine to the phenylalanine over 11 residues. The DNA shown is the 33-base CDR3, in frame from base 1. V is cut by 8 bases and J by 7 bases, and the space between the germline ends is 11 bases. Systemically healthy Caucasian individuals from Russia, approximately 39 in total and aged roughly 6 to 95 years, were included as donors. Each donor gave roughly 11 milliliters of peripheral blood, drawn into EDTA-treated Vacutainer tubes. PBMCs were isolated by Ficoll-Paque density-gradient centrifugation, with at least 6.5 million obtained per sample. Trizol reagent was used to extract total RNA from PBMCs, with at least 5.5 micrograms per sample. For every donor, an aliquot of PBMCs went through flow cytometry to measure the percentages of naive CD45RAhigh/CD27high T cells. The method behind the library was 5' RACE. For sequencing, an Illumina HiSeq 2500 was employed. A second PCR of about 6 to 11 cycles was run with a J-beta primer mix and a sample-barcoded 5' primer. Each TCR beta cDNA molecule received a unique molecular identifier from a template-switch 5' adaptor carrying 12 random nucleotides. Each sample yielded at least 3 million CDR3-containing paired-end reads. First-strand cDNA was synthesized from all RNA with the Mint cDNA synthesis kit, primed by a TRBC-specific oligonucleotide. Following uracil-DNA glycosylase treatment, a first 18-cycle PCR with universal primers M1SS and BC2_uni_R was performed on all cDNA. In the source study's methods: Normalization of each sample was performed by random selection of 1 million high-quality reads, each carrying a distinct molecular identifier. Reads sharing molecular identifiers were discarded rather than binned into consensus sequences. MiTCR, run with a Q25 quality threshold and the strictest error-elimination algorithm, handled CDR3 identification, clonotype clustering and error correction. Lower-bound total TCR beta diversity was estimated with a nonparametric unseen species model using Euler transformation. TCRdb reprocessed the public reads (quality trimming at Q25 with fastp, clone calling with MiXCR) and kept in-frame beta chains. Every distinct CDR3 protein forms one entry, paired with its most common genes and DNA. The V and J calls here are based on TCRdb, not the publication. The table for this sample lists 350,000 to 450,000 distinct CDR3 sequences; about 49% of them were counted only once. Of the sample, under 65% is held by the ten largest clones.

On this clonotype itself: Its target antigen remains unknown. Base qualities are not provided; no much larger clone lies one nucleotide away.

Findings and caveats that apply to the study as a whole: The long-lived group showed more naive CD4+ T cells, fewer expanded clones and increased TCR diversity than the aged group, suggesting age selection. A strong correlation was found between observed TCR beta diversity and the percentage of naive T cells measured by flow cytometry. Donor CMV infection status was unknown, potentially confounding age-related changes in expanded clonotypes. Estimates of total diversity based on one million sequenced T cells were considered lower bounds and underestimates. Bulk unsorted PBMC profiling prevented conclusive comparison of naive and antigen-experienced compartments. As age increased, observed TCR beta diversity per million T cells dropped in a roughly linear way, and a significant reduction was already evident by age about 40.

Here the chain combines TRBV2 and TRBJ1-1; no D gene call is confident. What was sequenced was blood. This receptor was obtained from a man between 60 and 75 years old in good health. The sequenced DNA: TGTGCCAGCGCCCTTCAGGATGAAGCTTTCTTT. Translated, it gives CASALQDEAFF.